These T cell receptor beta chains were read from a single sample in a study of breast tumors, draining lymph nodes, adjacent tissues. MiXCR, applied by TCRdb to the multiplex PCR reads, yields one record per CDR3 protein. The data hold around 100,000 distinct CDR3 sequences, with approximately 22% observed a single time. Source material: axillary lymph node tissue. These receptors originate from a female donor with breast cancer. Some clones in this sample may be carry-over from other donors' samples. Each CDR3 is given with its conserved first and last residue. Each record gives: D gene, V gene, J gene, clone size, CDR3 DNA, CDR3 protein. A D gene is named only where the DNA matches it firmly. A clone size is listed for some rows: how often the clone was seen (once, few, many), or a class if it is expanded.

d_call: -
v_call: TRBV6-5
j_call: TRBJ2-7
clone_size: -
cdr3_nt: TGTGCCAGCAGTCACTCCGGGCATTACGAGCAGTACTTC
cdr3_aa: CASSHSGHYEQYF

d_call: -
v_call: TRBV5-4
j_call: TRBJ1-6
clone_size: many
cdr3_nt: TGTGCCAGCAGCCGCATGGGGGTCTTTAATTCACCCCTCCACTTT
cdr3_aa: CASSRMGVFNSPLHF

d_call: -
v_call: TRBV10-3
j_call: TRBJ1-2
clone_size: many
cdr3_nt: TGTGCCATCCTCGGCCGGGGGGACTATGGCTACACCTTC
cdr3_aa: CAILGRGDYGYTF

d_call: -
v_call: TRBV2
j_call: TRBJ1-2
clone_size: many
cdr3_nt: TGTGCCACCCGGGGATGGCGCTACACCTTC
cdr3_aa: CATRGWRYTF

d_call: -
v_call: TRBV29-1
j_call: TRBJ2-7
clone_size: many
cdr3_nt: TGCAGCGCCTTAGGAGGGGGGACCTACGAGCAGTACTTC
cdr3_aa: CSALGGGTYEQYF

d_call: -
v_call: TRBV11-2
j_call: TRBJ2-1
clone_size: many
cdr3_nt: TGTGCCAGCACCCTGTCCCCGAGCTCCTACAATGAGCAGTTCTTC
cdr3_aa: CASTLSPSSYNEQFF

d_call: -
v_call: TRBV10-3
j_call: TRBJ1-2
clone_size: -
cdr3_nt: TGTGCCATCAGTGAGAGGGTCTGGGGACGGAGCGCTTCCTTC
cdr3_aa: CAISERVWGRSASF

d_call: -
v_call: TRBV20-1
j_call: TRBJ2-7
clone_size: many
cdr3_nt: TGCAGTGCTCGCTCTATGGACACTGATTACGAGCAGTACTTC
cdr3_aa: CSARSMDTDYEQYF

d_call: TRBD1
v_call: TRBV6-6
j_call: TRBJ1-5
clone_size: -
cdr3_nt: TGTGCCGGCAGTTACGGCCAGGGGGGGAATCAGCCCCAGCATTTT
cdr3_aa: CAGSYGQGGNQPQHF

d_call: -
v_call: TRBV5-1
j_call: TRBJ1-5
clone_size: many
cdr3_nt: TGCGCCAGCAGCCCGGGCCCCGATGGTCCCCAGCATTTT
cdr3_aa: CASSPGPDGPQHF

d_call: -
v_call: TRBV6-5
j_call: TRBJ1-3
clone_size: many
cdr3_nt: TGTGCCAGCAGTTACTCCTACAGGGTTGGAAACACCATATATTTT
cdr3_aa: CASSYSYRVGNTIYF

d_call: -
v_call: TRBV4-2
j_call: TRBJ2-1
clone_size: many
cdr3_nt: TGTGCCAGCAGCCAAACTCTCTATGAGCAGTTCTTC
cdr3_aa: CASSQTLYEQFF

d_call: -
v_call: TRBV12-3/TRBV12-4
j_call: TRBJ1-6
clone_size: medium-sized
cdr3_nt: TGTGCCAGCAGTTTAGGGTTTAGGGACGCCCTCCACTTT
cdr3_aa: CASSLGFRDALHF

d_call: TRBD2
v_call: TRBV5-1
j_call: TRBJ2-1
clone_size: many
cdr3_nt: TGCGCCAGCAGCTCCCTAGCGGGAGGGTCAATCAGTGAGCAGTTCTTC
cdr3_aa: CASSSLAGGSISEQFF

d_call: -
v_call: TRBV15
j_call: TRBJ2-7
clone_size: many
cdr3_nt: TGTGCCACCAGCAGAGGTCCCTACGAGCAGTACTTC
cdr3_aa: CATSRGPYEQYF

d_call: TRBD1
v_call: TRBV7-9
j_call: TRBJ1-2
clone_size: -
cdr3_nt: TGTGCCAGCAGCCCGACAGGGACTGGCTACACCTTC
cdr3_aa: CASSPTGTGYTF

d_call: -
v_call: TRBV5-8
j_call: TRBJ1-6
clone_size: many
cdr3_nt: TGTGCCAGCAGCTTGGGCAGGGTAGGGGATTCACCCCTCCACTTT
cdr3_aa: CASSLGRVGDSPLHF

d_call: -
v_call: TRBV7-9
j_call: TRBJ2-7
clone_size: many
cdr3_nt: TGTGCCAGCAGCTCACCCCTTCTCACTTCCTCCTACGAGCAGTACTTC
cdr3_aa: CASSSPLLTSSYEQYF

d_call: TRBD2
v_call: TRBV5-1
j_call: TRBJ2-5
clone_size: many
cdr3_nt: TGCGCCAGCAGCTTCACTAGCGGGGGGGAGACCCAGTACTTC
cdr3_aa: CASSFTSGGETQYF

d_call: -
v_call: TRBV3-1
j_call: TRBJ1-1
clone_size: -
cdr3_nt: TGTGCCAGCTTCCCCTCCGACAGCAACACTGAAGCTTTCTTT
cdr3_aa: CASFPSDSNTEAFF

d_call: -
v_call: TRBV7-2
j_call: TRBJ1-6
clone_size: many
cdr3_nt: TGTGCCAGCAGCCCCCGGTGGTCCGGCACCCTCCACTTT
cdr3_aa: CASSPRWSGTLHF

d_call: TRBD2
v_call: TRBV10-2
j_call: TRBJ2-7
clone_size: many
cdr3_nt: TGCGCCACCCGATGGCGGGAGGTGAACGGCGAGCAGTACTTC
cdr3_aa: CATRWREVNGEQYF

d_call: TRBD1
v_call: TRBV24-1
j_call: TRBJ2-3
clone_size: many
cdr3_nt: TGTGCCACCAGTGATCGGGGACAGGGTCTAGATACGCAGTATTTT
cdr3_aa: CATSDRGQGLDTQYF

d_call: -
v_call: TRBV6-1
j_call: TRBJ2-5
clone_size: many
cdr3_nt: TGTGCCTCTGAGACGGGGCTATGGGAGACCCAGTACTTC
cdr3_aa: CASETGLWETQYF

d_call: -
v_call: TRBV5-6
j_call: TRBJ2-7
clone_size: -
cdr3_nt: TGTGCCAGCAGCTTGGGGGATAGCCCCTACGAGCAGTACTTC
cdr3_aa: CASSLGDSPYEQYF

d_call: -
v_call: TRBV6-6
j_call: TRBJ2-5
clone_size: many
cdr3_nt: TGTGCCAGCAGTTACGGAGGGCCAACTACCCGGGAGACCCAGTACTTC
cdr3_aa: CASSYGGPTTRETQYF

d_call: -
v_call: TRBV6-5
j_call: TRBJ1-3
clone_size: many
cdr3_nt: TGTGCCAGCCGAGACAGCTACGGAAACACCATATATTTT
cdr3_aa: CASRDSYGNTIYF

d_call: TRBD1
v_call: TRBV11-2
j_call: TRBJ1-4
clone_size: many
cdr3_nt: TGTGCCAGCAGCGCCACAACAGGGGCCCCTAGGGAAAAACTGTTTTTT
cdr3_aa: CASSATTGAPREKLFF

d_call: -
v_call: TRBV5-1
j_call: TRBJ2-1
clone_size: many
cdr3_nt: -
cdr3_aa: CASSLVGSGTISWWFF

d_call: -
v_call: TRBV3-1
j_call: TRBJ1-4
clone_size: -
cdr3_nt: TGTGCCAGCAGCCAAGAGGCAGGGATAGGAAAACTGTTTTTT
cdr3_aa: CASSQEAGIGKLFF

d_call: TRBD2
v_call: TRBV12-3/TRBV12-4
j_call: TRBJ2-1
clone_size: many
cdr3_nt: TGTGCCAGCAGTTGGCTAGCGGGAGGATCAATCTACAATGAGCAGTTCTTC
cdr3_aa: CASSWLAGGSIYNEQFF

d_call: -
v_call: TRBV2
j_call: TRBJ2-1
clone_size: many
cdr3_nt: TGTGCCAGCAGGGACAGCTCCTACAATGAGCAGTTCTTC
cdr3_aa: CASRDSSYNEQFF

d_call: -
v_call: TRBV11-2
j_call: TRBJ2-1
clone_size: few
cdr3_nt: TGTGCCAGCAGCTTAACGTTCGGGAGCTCCTACAATGAGCAGTTCTTC
cdr3_aa: CASSLTFGSSYNEQFF

d_call: TRBD2
v_call: TRBV20-1
j_call: TRBJ2-1
clone_size: many
cdr3_nt: TGCAGTGCTAGAATACTAGCGGGGAGCTCCTACAATGAGCAGTTCTTC
cdr3_aa: CSARILAGSSYNEQFF

d_call: -
v_call: TRBV19
j_call: TRBJ2-3
clone_size: many
cdr3_nt: TGTGCCAGTAGTACCGACCCGGGACACCTCGATTTT
cdr3_aa: CASSTDPGHLDF

d_call: TRBD1
v_call: TRBV3-1
j_call: TRBJ1-2
clone_size: many
cdr3_nt: TGTGCCAGCAGCCAAGCAGGACAGGGGGGCTATGGCTACACCTTC
cdr3_aa: CASSQAGQGGYGYTF

d_call: -
v_call: TRBV30
j_call: TRBJ1-5
clone_size: -
cdr3_nt: TGTGCCTGGAGCGGGTTAGGAGGGCCCTATGCGGGTCAGCCCCAGCATTTT
cdr3_aa: CAWSGLGGPYAGQPQHF

d_call: TRBD1
v_call: TRBV19
j_call: TRBJ1-2
clone_size: many
cdr3_nt: TGTGCCAGTAGGACCTCAATAGGGGGCGTTGGAAGTGGCTACACCTTC
cdr3_aa: CASRTSIGGVGSGYTF

d_call: TRBD2
v_call: TRBV6-2/TRBV6-3
j_call: TRBJ2-3
clone_size: -
cdr3_nt: TGTGCCAGCACCCCCGGGGGGAGTAACACAGATACGCAGTATTTT
cdr3_aa: CASTPGGSNTDTQYF

d_call: -
v_call: TRBV19
j_call: TRBJ2-5
clone_size: many
cdr3_nt: TGTGCCAGTAGTCGCAGGGACGGAGAGACCCAGTACTTC
cdr3_aa: CASSRRDGETQYF

d_call: -
v_call: TRBV6-4
j_call: TRBJ1-2
clone_size: many
cdr3_nt: TGTGCCAGCAGCCCTGAGGGGGGTAGCTATGGCTACACCTTC
cdr3_aa: CASSPEGGSYGYTF